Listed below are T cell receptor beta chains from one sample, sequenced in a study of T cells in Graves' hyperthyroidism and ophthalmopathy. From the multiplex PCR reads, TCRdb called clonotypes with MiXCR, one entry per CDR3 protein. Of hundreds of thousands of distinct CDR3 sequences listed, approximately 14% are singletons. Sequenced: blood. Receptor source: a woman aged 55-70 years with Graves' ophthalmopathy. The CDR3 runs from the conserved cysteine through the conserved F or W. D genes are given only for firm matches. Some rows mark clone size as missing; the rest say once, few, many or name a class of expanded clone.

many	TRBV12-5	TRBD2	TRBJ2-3	TGTGCTAGTGGTTTGGTACCCGCGGGAGCACTCGGAGATACGCAGTATTTT	CASGLVPAGALGDTQYF
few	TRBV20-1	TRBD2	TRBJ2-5	TGCAGTGCTAGAGACATCCGACTAGCGGGGATCCAAGAGACCCAGTACTTC	CSARDIRLAGIQETQYF
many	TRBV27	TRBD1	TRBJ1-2	TGTGCCAGCAGGCCCGGGACAGGCTTCTATGGCTACACCTTC	CASRPGTGFYGYTF
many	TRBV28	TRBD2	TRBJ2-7	TGTGCCAGCAGTTTACGCAATTTGGTCGGACTAGCGGGAATTTACGAGCAGTACTTC	CASSLRNLVGLAGIYEQYF
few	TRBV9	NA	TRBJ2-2	TGTGCCAGCAGCGTAGGCCAGGCGACCACCGGGGAGCTGTTTTTT	CASSVGQATTGELFF
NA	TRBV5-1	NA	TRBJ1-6	TGCGCCAGCAGCTTGGTTCAGGGTGGTTCACCCCTCCACTTT	CASSLVQGGSPLHF
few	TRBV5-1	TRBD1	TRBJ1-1	TGCGCCAGCAGCATAGGACAGGGGGCATCGGTGAACACTGAAGCTTTCTTT	CASSIGQGASVNTEAFF
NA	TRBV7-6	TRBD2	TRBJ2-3	TGTGCCAGCAGCTTAGCGGCGGGAGGAAGCACAGATACGCAGTATTTT	CASSLAAGGSTDTQYF
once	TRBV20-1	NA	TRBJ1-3	TGCAGTGCTAGGGACCACTCTGGAAACACCATATATTTT	CSARDHSGNTIYF
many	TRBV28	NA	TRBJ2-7	TGTGCCAGCACGGGAACCCGCTACGAGCAGTACTTC	CASTGTRYEQYF
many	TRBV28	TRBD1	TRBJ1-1	TGTGCCAGCAGCGAGAGGACAGGGAGCACTGAAGCTTTCTTT	CASSERTGSTEAFF
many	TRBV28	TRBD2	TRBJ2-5	TGTGCCAGCAGTTCTACCCGGCGGGAGGGCCGGGAGACCCAGTACTTC	CASSSTRREGRETQYF
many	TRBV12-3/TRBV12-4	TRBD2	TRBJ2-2	TGTGCCAGCAGCCTTAGCGGGACGGCCACCGGGGAGCTGTTTTTT	CASSLSGTATGELFF
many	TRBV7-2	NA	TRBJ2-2	TGTGCCAGCAGCGGCACGGGGGCGGTCACCGGGGAGCTGTTTTTT	CASSGTGAVTGELFF
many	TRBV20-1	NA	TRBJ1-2	TGCAGTGAGGGGAATGGGTATGGCTACACCTTC	CSEGNGYGYTF
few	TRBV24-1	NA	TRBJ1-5	TGTGCCACCAGTGAGCCAGGGGCCAATCAGCCCCAGCATTTT	CATSEPGANQPQHF
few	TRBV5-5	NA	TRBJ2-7	TGTGCCAGCAGCTTCAGTCAACCCTCCTACGAGCAGTACTTC	CASSFSQPSYEQYF
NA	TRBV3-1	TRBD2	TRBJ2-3	TGTGCCAGCAGCGAGCGAGCGGGAGTTCCAGATACGCAGTATTTT	CASSERAGVPDTQYF
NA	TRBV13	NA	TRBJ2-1	TGTGCCAGCAGCTTACTGCGGAAGCCGGGTGAGCAGTTCTTC	CASSLLRKPGEQFF
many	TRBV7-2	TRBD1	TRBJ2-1	TGTGCCAGCAGCTTAAGCTTAGGACAGGGATACAATGAGCAGTTCTTC	CASSLSLGQGYNEQFF
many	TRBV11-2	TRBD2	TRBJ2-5	TGTGCCAGCAGCGCTAGCGGGGTCCGGGAGACCCAGTACTTC	CASSASGVRETQYF
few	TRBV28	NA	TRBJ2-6	TGTGCCAGCAACGAGGGGGCTGGGGCCAACGTCCTGACTTTC	CASNEGAGANVLTF
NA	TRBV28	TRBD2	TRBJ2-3	TGTGCCAGCAGTTCAATCCGACTAGCGGGAGGAACAGATACGCAGTATTTT	CASSSIRLAGGTDTQYF
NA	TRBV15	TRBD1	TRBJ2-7	TGTGCCACCAGCAGAGTAAGGGGACAGGGTCACTACGAGCAGTACTTC	CATSRVRGQGHYEQYF
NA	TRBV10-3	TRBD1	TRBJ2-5	TGTGCCATCAGGTCGGACAGGCTCCAAGAGACCCAGTACTTC	CAIRSDRLQETQYF
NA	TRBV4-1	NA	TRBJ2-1	TGCGCCAGCAGCCCGACCCCCTCAGGGTTGAATGGCGAGCAGTTCTTC	CASSPTPSGLNGEQFF
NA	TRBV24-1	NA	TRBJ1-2	TGTGCCACCAGTGCGGCAAACTATGGCTACACCTTC	CATSAANYGYTF
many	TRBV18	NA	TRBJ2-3	TGTGCCAGCTCACCACCGGTTGATTTCACAGATACGCAGTATTTT	CASSPPVDFTDTQYF
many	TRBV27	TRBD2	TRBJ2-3	TGTGCCAGCAGCTCCAGACTAGCGGGAGCCGTAGATACGCAGTATTTT	CASSSRLAGAVDTQYF
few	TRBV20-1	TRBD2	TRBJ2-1	TGCAGTGCTAAAAGACTAGCGGGAAACAATGAGCAGTTCTTC	CSAKRLAGNNEQFF